Below, 11 T cell receptor beta chains from the same sample are listed, as sequenced in a study of beta chain features in type 1 diabetes. The sequenced template was cDNA made from the entire isolated RNA. Some clones are missing from TCRdb's copy, which holds only in-frame ones; the method was immunoSEQ multiplex PCR. In the table there are roughly 100,000 clones, 28% of which are singletons. General study points: People with Type 1 diabetes carried modestly yet significantly shorter TCRB CDR3s in all four CD4+ subsets.

Their specific antigens are unknown. The specimen sequenced was central memory CD4+ T cells from blood. All receptors come from a young woman with type 1 diabetes.

The sample holds a few counts of this clone. The chain recombines TRBV28 with TRBJ2-5, with TRBD2 matching 13 bases. This CDR3 spans 15 amino acids. The germline V gene encodes CDR1 MDHEN and CDR2 SYDVKM. Trimming took 6 bases from V and 2 from J; bases not matched to a gene: 3. The CDR3 DNA reads as TGTGCCAGCAGGAGACTAGCGGGGGGTCAAGAGACCCAGTACTTC. Protein sequence: CASRRLAGGQETQYF.

The chain uses TRBV15 and TRBJ1-1, with D maybe TRBD1 (6 bases). The CDR3 covers 16 residues. From germline, CDR1 is LNHNV and CDR2 YYDKDF (reference sequence). Trimming cost V 0 bases and J 0 bases, with 11 bases left between them. Written as DNA, the CDR3 is TGTGCCACCAGCAGAGACGGGGACACTTTGAACACTGAAGCTTTCTTT. Translating gives CATSRDGDTLNTEAFF. The whole variable domain, filled in from reference TRBV15 and TRBJ1-1, reads DAMVIQNPRYQVTQFGKPVTLSCSQTLNHNVMYWYQQKSSQAPKLLFHYYDKDFNNEADTPDNFQSRRPNTSFCFLDIRSPGLGDTAMYLCATSRDGDTLNTEAFFGQGTRLTVV.

The chain recombines TRBV28 with TRBJ2-7; 9 bases agree with TRBD1. The CDR3 is 16 residues long. Per the germline V gene, CDR1 is MDHEN and CDR2 is SYDVKM. The V segment lost 4 bases and the J segment 0 bases; nucleotides outside the gene matches: 7. Written as DNA, the CDR3 is TGTGCCAGCAGTTCTCCGGGACAGGGTATCTCCTACGAGCAGTACTTC. Translated: CASSSPGQGISYEQYF.

This clone was observed a few times. The gene calls are TRBV7-2 and TRBJ2-5, with 15 bases that match TRBD2. Unmatched junction bases numbered 7, after V lost 4 bases and J lost 4 bases. The CDR3 is 17 amino acids. The V gene's germline CDR1 is SGHTA and CDR2 FQGNSA. The CDR3 reads CASSSGTSGRWGETQYF. As DNA, the CDR3 is TGTGCCAGCAGCTCGGGGACTAGCGGGAGGTGGGGAGAGACCCAGTACTTC.

The chain has TRBV4-3 and TRBJ2-6; D possibly corresponds to TRBD2 (7 bases). V dropped 0 bases and J dropped 2 bases, with 14 bases sitting between them. The CDR3 contains 18 residues. CDR1 is LGHNA and CDR2 is YSLEER in the germline V gene. The CDR3 here is CASSQDHPGGAGANVLTF. CDR3 coding DNA: TGCGCCAGCAGCCAAGATCACCCGGGGGGCGCTGGGGCCAACGTCCTGACTTTC.

This clone was seen more than once but under ten times. The chain combines TRBV6-5 with TRBJ1-3; possibly TRBD1 for D (5 bases). This CDR3 contains 14 residues. CDR1 MNHEY and CDR2 SVGAGI come from the germline V gene. V shed 0 bases and J shed 7 bases, with 10 bases lying between them. CDR3 sequence: CASSYSVGANTIYF. CDR3 coding DNA: TGTGCCAGCAGTTACTCTGTAGGGGCGAACACCATATATTTT.

This clone was seen a handful of times. The rearrangement links TRBV6-1 to TRBJ2-7; 9 bases are a match to TRBD1. This CDR3 spans 15 amino acids. Germline V gives CDR1 MNHNS, CDR2 SASEGT. V lost 6 bases, J lost 1 base, and 7 bases stayed unmatched. The DNA for the CDR3 is TGTGCCAGCAGGACGGGACAGGGTGCTTCCTACGAGCAGTACGTC. Translation gives CASRTGQGASYEQYV.

Comments on this clone: The sample contains more than one DNA sequence encoding this CDR3. CDR3 amino acids: CASSPGTSGSIDTQYF. For the CDR3, the DNA is TGCGCCAGCAGCCCGGGGACTAGCGGGAGTATCGATACGCAGTATTTT. V and J are TRBV5-1 and TRBJ2-3, with TRBD2 matching over 14 bases. Unmatched junction bases numbered 7, after V lost 4 bases and J lost 6 bases. The CDR3 runs 16 residues. Germline V gene lookup returns CDR1 SGHRS and CDR2 YFSETQ. Complete variable domain (other parts from reference TRBV5-1 and TRBJ2-3): KAGVTQTPRYLIKTRGQQVTLSCSPISGHRSVSWYQQTPGQGLQFLFEYFSETQRNKGNFPGRFSGRQFSNSRSEMNVSTLELGDSALYLCASSPGTSGSIDTQYFGPGTRLTVL.

The rearrangement joins TRBV7-2 to TRBJ2-5; perhaps TRBD2 as D (5 bases). Between the trimmed V and J ends, which lost 1 base and 7 bases, there was a span of 10 bases. The CDR3 sequence is 13 residues long. The V gene's germline CDR1 is SGHTA and CDR2 FQGNSA. CDR3 region: CASSLDLRGTQYF. CDR3 DNA sequence: TGTGCCAGCAGCTTAGATCTACGGGGGACCCAGTACTTC. Complete variable domain (other parts from reference TRBV7-2 and TRBJ2-5): GAGVSQSPSNKVTEKGKDVELRCDPISGHTALYWYRQSLGQGLEFLIYFQGNSAPDKSGLPSDRFSAERTGGSVSTLTIQRTQQEDSAVYLCASSLDLRGTQYFGPGTRLLVL.

This clone was picked up many times. This specimen includes other DNA sequences encoding the same CDR3. The V gene is TRBV6-5, the J gene TRBJ2-5; the match to TRBD2 covers 7 bases. This CDR3 region has 15 residues. V lost 0 bases and J lost 1; bases outside the gene matches: 2. Germline CDR1 reads MNHEY; CDR2 reads SVGAGI. CDR3 bases: TGTGCCAGCAGTTACTCGGGGGAGGGCCAAGAGACCCAGTACTTC. Residues: CASSYSGEGQETQYF.

This clone has just a few counts. This rearrangement joins TRBV29-1 to TRBJ2-1; TRBD2 aligns across 11 bases. The CDR3 has 16 residues. The V and J ends lost 4 bases and 8 bases, in that order; junction bases with no gene match: 13. Per germline, CDR1 SQVTM and CDR2 ANQGSEA. The CDR3, as DNA: TGCAGCGTTGCCCGACTAGCGGGACCCTTGGGGGATGAGCAGTTCTTC. Translating gives CSVARLAGPLGDEQFF.